The 12 T cell receptor beta chains listed next were all sequenced from one sample in a study of OX40 agonist ivuxolimab in advanced cancers. Libraries were made using the immunoSEQ multiplex PCR assay. Not all clones reach the TCRdb copy of this immuneACCESS table, which keeps in-frame sequences only. Checked studies attribute under half of the gap to unresolved V genes and leave the rest unexplained. This sample has 65,000 to 100,000 clones in its table, and 90% of those were observed once. 0.33% of the sample rests with the top ten. The material was CD4+ or CD8+ T cells sorted from blood, obtained in a trial of the OX40 agonist ivuxolimab. These receptors were collected from an adult with an advanced solid tumor such as melanoma, head and neck, liver or kidney cancer.

The table lists this clone with a count of one. Other DNA sequences from this sample encode an identical CDR3 as well. The chain recombines TRBV5-1 with TRBJ2-5, with D unresolved. The length of the CDR3 is 12 residues. Germline values: CDR1 SGHRS, CDR2 YFSETQ. The V gene lost 0 bases and the J gene lost 4 bases, with 4 bases spanning the gap. The CDR3 DNA reads as TGCGCCAGCAGCTTGGTCGGAGAGACCCAGTACTTC. Translation: CASSLVGETQYF.

The rearrangement joins TRBV12-5 to TRBJ1-2, with 10 bases aligning to TRBD1. CDR3 size: 15 residues. V lost 5 bases to trimming and J lost 4 bases; unmatched junction nucleotides: 7. From germline, CDR1 is LGHNT and CDR2 FRNRAP. The CDR3 spells CASGAPGQGSYGYTF. For the CDR3, the DNA is TGTGCTAGTGGTGCGCCGGGACAGGGGTCCTATGGCTACACCTTC.

The chain employs TRBV5-1 and TRBJ2-2; no clear D gene. This CDR3 comprises 13 residues. V lost 0 bases, J lost 2 bases, and 2 bases lay in between. Germline V CDR1 and CDR2: SGHRS, YFSETQ. CDR3 loop: CASSLDNTGELFF. DNA of the CDR3: TGCGCCAGCAGCTTGGACAACACCGGGGAGCTGTTTTTT.

This clone was recorded once. The V call is TRBV10-1, the J call TRBJ2-2; no clear D. Trimming pared 2 bases from V and 10 bases from J, leaving 23 bases between. Germline CDR1 and CDR2: WNHNN and SYGVQD (reference sequence). This CDR3 region has 17 residues. The CDR3 is CASSELRVPVGFMELFF. In DNA, the CDR3 is TGCGCCAGCAGTGAGCTAAGGGTTCCGGTCGGTTTTATGGAGCTGTTTTTT.

The CDR3 DNA follows: TGTGCCAGCAGCTCGAGGGTTATGAACACTGAAGCTTTCTTT. Amino acid sequence: CASSSRVMNTEAFF. The chain couples TRBV7-2 to TRBJ1-1, with no clear D. This CDR3 is 14 amino acids long. V lost 4 bases and J 0 bases, leaving 9 bases between the germline ends. Per the germline V gene, CDR1 is SGHTA and CDR2 is FQGNSA.

This chain uses TRBV6-6 with TRBJ2-7, with D perhaps TRBD1 (6 bases). V was clipped by 6 bases and J by 3 bases, with 15 bases between them. Germline V lookup: CDR1 MNHNY, CDR2 SVGAGI (reference sequence). CDR3 length equals 14 residues. The CDR3 DNA is TGTGCCAGCAGGACAGGATCAAACAACTACGAGCAGTACGTC. The encoded protein is CASRTGSNNYEQYV.

The chain is built from TRBV5-1 and TRBJ1-5; 11 bases map to TRBD1. The CDR3 runs 16 residues. V trimming: 4 bases; J trimming: 0 bases; junction bases outside the gene matches: 3. The germline gives CDR1 SGHRS, CDR2 YFSETQ. CDR3 nucleotides: TGCGCCAGCAGCCTAGGGACAGGGGGTAGCAATCAGCCCCAGCATTTT. It encodes CASSLGTGGSNQPQHF.

The chain is built from TRBV6-6 and TRBJ1-5; D remains ambiguous. Trimming left V 0 bases short and J 6 bases short, with 6 bases between. CDR1 and CDR2 from the germline V gene are MNHNY and SVGAGI (reference sequence). The CDR3 extends over 13 amino acids. The CDR3 region is CASSYSTGQPQHF. CDR3 DNA: TGTGCCAGCAGTTACTCGACCGGTCAGCCCCAGCATTTT.

CDR3 coding DNA: TGTGCCAGCAGCGCCAGACCGACAGGTTCGTATGGCTACACCTTC. This encodes CASSARPTGSYGYTF. The V call is TRBV9, the J call TRBJ1-2; D may be TRBD1 (6 bases). Looked up from germline, CDR1 is SGDLS and CDR2 is YYNGEE. V was cut by 3 bases and J by 5 bases, with 17 bases left in between. This CDR3 comprises 15 residues.

This rearrangement joins TRBV6-4 to TRBJ1-1; D not certain. The CDR3 length is 11 residues. The V end lost 9 bases, the J end lost 0 bases, and 5 bases lay between the germline ends. Germline loops: CDR1 MRHNA, CDR2 SNTAGT. The DNA for the CDR3 is TGTGCCAGAACAGTGAACACTGAAGCTTTCTTT. It codes for CARTVNTEAFF.

The chain carries TRBV28 and TRBJ2-5; TRBD2 agrees at 7 bases. There are 15 residues in the CDR3. With 5 bases clipped from V and 4 bases from J, the junction kept 10 bases outside the gene matches. Germline assignment: CDR1 MDHEN and CDR2 SYDVKM. The CDR3 DNA sequence: TGTGCCAGCAGTCCCGGCGAGCGGGGAGCAGAGACCCAGTACTTC. Protein sequence: CASSPGERGAETQYF.

V usage is TRBV18 and J usage is TRBJ1-3, with D possibly matching TRBD1 (5 bases). Germline CDR1 reads KGHSH; CDR2 reads LQKENI. Trimming took 0 bases from V and 2 from J, leaving 11 bases between them. The CDR3 runs 16 residues. CDR3 nucleotide sequence: TGTGCCAGCTCACCACCCAAAGGGGTTCCTGGAAACACCATATATTTT. Translating it yields CASSPPKGVPGNTIYF.